This TCR beta chain was captured by sequencing in a study of blood T cell repertoires in COVID-19. Symptom resolution, clearance, or two negative PCRs marked the recovered donors of Cohort 3. The length of the CDR3 is 13 residues. With V trimmed by 2 bases and J by 5 bases, 1 base remained unmatched. CDR1 and CDR2 from the germline V gene are SGHRS and YFSETQ. The data were produced by immunoSEQ multiplex PCR, yet TCRdb's version contains in-frame clones alone and is incomplete. The sample shows a few hundred thousand clones, approximately 91% of them seen only once. Sequencing was carried out using PBMCs or T cells enriched from blood (not recorded which). The V call is TRBV5-1, the J call TRBJ1-5; 7 positions match TRBD1. This clonotype was sampled from an older woman who had recovered from COVID-19. The CDR3 is CASSFQGDQPQHF. The CDR3 DNA follows: TGCGCCAGCAGCTTTCAGGGGGATCAGCCCCAGCATTTT.